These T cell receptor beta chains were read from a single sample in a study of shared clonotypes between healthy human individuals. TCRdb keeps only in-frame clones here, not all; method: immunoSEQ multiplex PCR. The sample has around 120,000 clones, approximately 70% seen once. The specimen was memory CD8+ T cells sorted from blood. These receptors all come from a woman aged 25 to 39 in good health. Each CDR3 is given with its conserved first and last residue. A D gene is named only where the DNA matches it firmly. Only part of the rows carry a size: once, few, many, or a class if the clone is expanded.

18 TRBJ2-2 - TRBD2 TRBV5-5 CASSLGLAGGPNTGELFF TGTGCCAGCAGCTTGGGACTAGCGGGAGGCCCCAACACCGGGGAGCTGTTTTTT
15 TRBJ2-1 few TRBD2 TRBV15 CATSREAGGPSEQFF TGTGCCACCAGCAGAGAAGCGGGAGGGCCGTCTGAGCAGTTCTTC
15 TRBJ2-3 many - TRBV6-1 CASSEQAGGTDTQYF TGTGCCAGCAGTGAACAAGCCGGGGGCACAGATACGCAGTATTTT
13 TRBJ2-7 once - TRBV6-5 CASSYSPSAEQYF TGTGCCAGCAGTTACTCTCCTAGCGCCGAGCAGTACTTC
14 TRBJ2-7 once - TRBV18 CASSPEYGGYEQYF TGTGCCAGCTCACCAGAGTATGGCGGCTACGAGCAGTACTTC
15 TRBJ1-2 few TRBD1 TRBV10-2 CASLQPGQTNYGYTF TGCGCCAGCCTACAGCCGGGACAGACAAACTATGGCTACACCTTC
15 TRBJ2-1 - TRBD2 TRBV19 CASSIIAGVGNEQFF TGTGCCAGTAGTATAATAGCGGGAGTCGGCAATGAGCAGTTCTTC
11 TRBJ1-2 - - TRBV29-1 CSVENVRGYTF TGCAGCGTTGAAAACGTGCGTGGCTACACCTTC
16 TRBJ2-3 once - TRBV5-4 CASSQDLGKGSDTQYF TGTGCCAGCAGCCAAGATCTAGGGAAAGGGTCAGATACGCAGTATTTT
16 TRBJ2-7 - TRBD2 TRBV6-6 CASTAAPPSGSYEQYF TGTGCCAGCACAGCCGCCCCCCCTAGCGGGAGTTACGAGCAGTACTTC
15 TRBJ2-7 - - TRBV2 CASSLRDLLTYEQYF TGTGCCAGCAGCCTCCGGGACCTATTAACTTACGAGCAGTACTTC
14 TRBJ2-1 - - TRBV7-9 CASSAAAAVNEQFF TGTGCCAGCAGCGCGGCCGCAGCGGTTAATGAGCAGTTCTTC
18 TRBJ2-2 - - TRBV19 CASSLGVAVRENTGELFF TGTGCCAGTAGTCTAGGGGTCGCGGTCAGGGAAAACACCGGGGAGCTGTTTTTT
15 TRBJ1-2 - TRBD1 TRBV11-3 CASSSRQGEVYGYTF TGTGCCAGCAGCTCAAGACAGGGGGAAGTGTATGGCTACACCTTC
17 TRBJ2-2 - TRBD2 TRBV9 CASSILAGGLYTGELFF TGTGCCAGCAGCATTCTAGCGGGAGGCTTATACACCGGGGAGCTGTTTTTT
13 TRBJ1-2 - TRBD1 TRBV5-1 CASSPGQGEGYTF TGCGCCAGCAGCCCGGGACAGGGAGAAGGCTACACCTTC
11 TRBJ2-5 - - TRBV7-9 CASSPGETQYF TGTGCCAGCAGCCCGGGGGAGACCCAGTACTTC
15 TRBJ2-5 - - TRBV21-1 CASSKFVASGETQYF TGTGCCAGCAGCAAATTTGTGGCTAGCGGGGAGACCCAGTACTTC
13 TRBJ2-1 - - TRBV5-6 CASSLVDGNEQFF TGTGCCAGCAGCTTGGTTGACGGAAATGAGCAGTTCTTC
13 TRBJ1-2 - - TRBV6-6 CASSYDMTYGYTF TGTGCCAGCAGTTACGATATGACGTATGGCTACACCTTC
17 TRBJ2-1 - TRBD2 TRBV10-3 CAISGSRGLVVYNEQFF TGTGCCATCAGTGGTTCCCGCGGACTAGTTGTCTACAATGAGCAGTTCTTC
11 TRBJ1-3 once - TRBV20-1 CSASYGNTIYF TGCAGTGCTAGCTATGGAAACACCATATATTTT
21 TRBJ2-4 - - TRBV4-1 CASSQEMGLGLGGMAKNIQYF TGCGCCAGCAGCCAAGAGATGGGACTGGGACTCGGTGGGATGGCCAAAAACATTCAGTACTTC
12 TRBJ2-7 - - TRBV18 CASSPGTPEQYF TGTGCCAGCTCACCTGGGACACCTGAGCAGTACTTC
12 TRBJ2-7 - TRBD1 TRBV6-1 CASSELDRGHYF TGTGCCAGCAGTGAGCTCGACAGGGGGCATTACTTC
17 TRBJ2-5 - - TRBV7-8 CASSLENRVLLKSTQYF TGTGCCAGCAGCTTGGAAAACAGGGTCCTCCTCAAGAGTACCCAGTACTTC
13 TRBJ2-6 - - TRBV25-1 CASSNDGANVLTF TGTGCCAGCAGTAATGATGGGGCCAACGTCCTGACTTTC
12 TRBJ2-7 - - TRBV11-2 CASSSSSYEQYF TGTGCCAGCAGCTCAAGTTCTTACGAGCAGTACTTC
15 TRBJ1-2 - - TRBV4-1 CASSLGAQGPYGYTF TGCGCCAGCAGCCTAGGGGCACAGGGTCCCTATGGCTACACCTTC
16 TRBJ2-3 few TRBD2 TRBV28 CASSFRLLAGVDTQYF TGTGCCAGCAGTTTTCGGCTACTAGCGGGAGTCGATACGCAGTATTTT
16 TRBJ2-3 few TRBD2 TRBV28 CASRGLAGGNTDTQYF TGTGCCAGCAGAGGACTAGCGGGAGGAAACACAGATACGCAGTATTTT
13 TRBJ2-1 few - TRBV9 CASSVSWATEQFF TGTGCCAGCAGCGTATCGTGGGCAACTGAGCAGTTCTTC
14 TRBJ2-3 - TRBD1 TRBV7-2 CASSFSQGADTQYF TGTGCCAGCAGCTTTAGCCAGGGGGCAGATACGCAGTATTTT
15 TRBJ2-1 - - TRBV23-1 CASSQVKREGHEQFF TGCGCCAGCAGTCAAGTAAAGCGAGAGGGCCATGAGCAGTTCTTC
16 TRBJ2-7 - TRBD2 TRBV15 CATSRGTGTSGYEQYF TGTGCCACCAGCAGAGGAACCGGGACTAGCGGATACGAGCAGTACTTC
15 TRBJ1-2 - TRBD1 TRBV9 CASSFGTGLGYGYTF TGTGCCAGCAGCTTCGGGACAGGGCTCGGCTATGGCTACACCTTC
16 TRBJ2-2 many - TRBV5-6 CASSQRDLGNTGELFF TGTGCCAGCAGCCAACGGGACTTAGGAAACACCGGGGAGCTGTTTTTT
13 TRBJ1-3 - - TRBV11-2 CASSLDYGNTIYF TGTGCCAGCAGCTTAGATTATGGAAACACCATATATTTT
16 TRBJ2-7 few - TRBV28 CASSSTLGARAYEQYF TGTGCCAGCAGTTCTACTCTTGGGGCGCGGGCCTACGAGCAGTACTTC
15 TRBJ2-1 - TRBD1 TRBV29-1 CSAIDRAPSYNEQFF TGCAGCGCCATAGACAGGGCCCCCTCCTACAATGAGCAGTTCTTC
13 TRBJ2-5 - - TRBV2 CASSQGYQETQYF TGTGCCAGCAGCCAGGGGTACCAAGAGACCCAGTACTTC